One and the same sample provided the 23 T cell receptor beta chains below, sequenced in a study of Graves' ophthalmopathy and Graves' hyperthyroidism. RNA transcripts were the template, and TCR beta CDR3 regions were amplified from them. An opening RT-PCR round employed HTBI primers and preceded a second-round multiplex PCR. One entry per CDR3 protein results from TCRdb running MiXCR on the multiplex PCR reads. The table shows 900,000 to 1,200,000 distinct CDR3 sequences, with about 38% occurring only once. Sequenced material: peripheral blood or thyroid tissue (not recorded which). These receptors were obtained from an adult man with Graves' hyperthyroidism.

For the CDR3, the DNA is TGTGCCAGCATGCCACAGGGGGCGGCTTACGAGCAGTACTTC. Encoded protein: CASMPQGAAYEQYF. The chain uses TRBV2 and TRBJ2-7, with 9 bases aligning to TRBD1. The CDR3 consists of 14 residues. Germline values: CDR1 SNHLY, CDR2 FYNNEI. Germline trimming cut 7 bases from V and 4 bases from J; bases unmatched to any gene: 8.

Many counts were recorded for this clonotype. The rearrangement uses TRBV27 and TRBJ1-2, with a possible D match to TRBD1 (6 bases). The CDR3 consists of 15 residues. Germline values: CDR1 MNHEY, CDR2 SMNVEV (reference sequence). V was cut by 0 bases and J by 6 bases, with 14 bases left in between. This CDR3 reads CASSLSGLGGNGYTF. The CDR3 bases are TGTGCCAGCAGTTTATCGGGGTTAGGGGGTAATGGCTACACCTTC.

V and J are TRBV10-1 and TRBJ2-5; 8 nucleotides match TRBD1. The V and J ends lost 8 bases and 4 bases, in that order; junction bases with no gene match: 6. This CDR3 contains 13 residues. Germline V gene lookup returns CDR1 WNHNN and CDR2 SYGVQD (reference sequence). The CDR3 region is CASLRGRRETQYF. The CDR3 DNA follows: TGCGCCAGCCTCAGGGGGCGCAGAGAGACCCAGTACTTC.

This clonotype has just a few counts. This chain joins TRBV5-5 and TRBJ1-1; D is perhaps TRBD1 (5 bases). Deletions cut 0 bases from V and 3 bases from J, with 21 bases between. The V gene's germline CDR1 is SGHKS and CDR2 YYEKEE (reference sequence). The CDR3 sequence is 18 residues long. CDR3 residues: CASSLEQAPRRRDTEAFF. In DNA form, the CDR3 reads TGTGCCAGCAGCTTGGAACAGGCCCCTCGCCGGAGGGACACTGAAGCTTTCTTT.

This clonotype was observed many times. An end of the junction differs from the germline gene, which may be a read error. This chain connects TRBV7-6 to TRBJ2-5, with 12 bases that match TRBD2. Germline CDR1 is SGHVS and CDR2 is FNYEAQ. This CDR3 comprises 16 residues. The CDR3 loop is CASSLAGGPKQETQYF. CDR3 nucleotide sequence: TGTGCCAGCAGCCTAGCGGGAGGGCCTAAACAAGAGACCCAGTACTTC.

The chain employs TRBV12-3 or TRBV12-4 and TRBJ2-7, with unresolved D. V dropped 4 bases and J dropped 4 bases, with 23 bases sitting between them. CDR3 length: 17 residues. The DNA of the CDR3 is TGTGCCAGCAGTTACTCTTCCCCCTCGGTGGGAAAATACGAGCAGTACTTC. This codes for CASSYSSPSVGKYEQYF.

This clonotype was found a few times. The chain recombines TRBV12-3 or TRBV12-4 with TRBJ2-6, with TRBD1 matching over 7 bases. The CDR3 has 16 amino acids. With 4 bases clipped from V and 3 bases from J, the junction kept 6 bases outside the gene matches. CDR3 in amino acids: CASSSPWDSGANVLTF. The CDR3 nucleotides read TGTGCCAGCAGTTCCCCCTGGGACAGTGGGGCCAACGTCCTGACTTTC.

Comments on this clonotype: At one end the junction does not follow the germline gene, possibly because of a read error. Here the CDR3 reads CASSYITEKNQPQHF. As DNA, the CDR3 is TGTGCCAGCAGTTACATAACCGAAAAAAATCAGCCCCAGCATTTT. The chain links TRBV10-3 to TRBJ1-5; D remains ambiguous. This CDR3 region has 15 residues. The germline V gene has CDR1 ENHRY and CDR2 SYGVKD.

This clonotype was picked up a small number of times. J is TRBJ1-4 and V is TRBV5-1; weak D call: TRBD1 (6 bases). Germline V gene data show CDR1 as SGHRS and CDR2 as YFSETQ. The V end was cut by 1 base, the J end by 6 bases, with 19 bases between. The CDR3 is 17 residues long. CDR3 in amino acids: CASSLLVRGGGDEKLFF. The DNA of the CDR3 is TGCGCCAGCAGCTTGTTGGTCAGGGGAGGCGGTGATGAAAAACTGTTTTTT.

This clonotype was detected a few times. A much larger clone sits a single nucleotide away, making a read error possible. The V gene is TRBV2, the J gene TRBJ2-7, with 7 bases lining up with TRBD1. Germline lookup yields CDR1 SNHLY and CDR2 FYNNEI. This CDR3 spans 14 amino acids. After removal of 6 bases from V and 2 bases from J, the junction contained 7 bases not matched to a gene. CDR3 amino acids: CASSLSQGAYEQYF. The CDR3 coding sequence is TGTGCCAGCAGCTTATCCCAGGGGGCCTACGAGCAGTACTTC.

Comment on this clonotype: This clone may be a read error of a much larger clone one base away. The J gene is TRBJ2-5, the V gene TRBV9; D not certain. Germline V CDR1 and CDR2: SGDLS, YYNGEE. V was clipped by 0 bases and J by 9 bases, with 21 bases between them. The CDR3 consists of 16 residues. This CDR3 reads CASSVEPWRSVEAQYF. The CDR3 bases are TGTGCCAGCAGCGTAGAACCCTGGCGGTCGGTTGAGGCCCAGTACTTC.

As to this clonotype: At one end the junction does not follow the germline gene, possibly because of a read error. The CDR3 DNA follows: TGCGCCAGCAGCTTCTCCGCGGGACAGGGCCAAATCGGAGCTTTC. This codes for CASSFSAGQGQIGAF. This sequence joins TRBV5-1 and TRBJ2-6; TRBD1 aligns across 9 bases. The germline CDR1 and CDR2 sequences are SGHRS and YFSETQ. The CDR3 is made up of 15 amino acids.

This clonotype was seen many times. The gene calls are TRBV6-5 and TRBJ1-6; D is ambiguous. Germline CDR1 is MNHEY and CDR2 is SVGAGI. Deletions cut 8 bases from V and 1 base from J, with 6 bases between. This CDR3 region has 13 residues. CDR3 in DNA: TGTGCCAGCCAGAGGTCCTATAATTCACCCCTCCACTTT. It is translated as CASQRSYNSPLHF.

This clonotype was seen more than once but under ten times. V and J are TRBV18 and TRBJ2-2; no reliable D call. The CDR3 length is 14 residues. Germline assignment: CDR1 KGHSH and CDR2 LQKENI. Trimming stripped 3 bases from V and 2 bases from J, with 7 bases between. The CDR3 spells CASSPLSNTGELFF. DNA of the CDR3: TGTGCCAGCTCACCCCTATCAAACACCGGGGAGCTGTTTTTT. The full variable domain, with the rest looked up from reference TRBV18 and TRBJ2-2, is NAGVMQNPRHLVRRRGQEARLRCSPMKGHSHVYWYRQLPEEGLKFMVYLQKENIIDESGMPKERFSAEFPKEGPSILRIQQVVRGDSAAYFCASSPLSNTGELFFGEGSRLTVL.

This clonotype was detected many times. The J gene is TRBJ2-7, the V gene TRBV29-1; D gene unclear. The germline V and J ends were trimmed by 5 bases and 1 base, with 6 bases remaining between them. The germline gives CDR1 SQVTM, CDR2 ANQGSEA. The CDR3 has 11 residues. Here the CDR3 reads CSVRISYEQYF. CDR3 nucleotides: TGCAGCGTTCGAATATCCTACGAGCAGTACTTC.

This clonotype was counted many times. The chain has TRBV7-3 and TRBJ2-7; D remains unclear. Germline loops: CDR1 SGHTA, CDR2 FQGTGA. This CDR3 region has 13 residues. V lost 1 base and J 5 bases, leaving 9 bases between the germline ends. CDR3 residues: CASSLSSYDEQYF. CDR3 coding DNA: TGTGCCAGCAGCTTAAGTAGCTACGACGAGCAGTACTTC. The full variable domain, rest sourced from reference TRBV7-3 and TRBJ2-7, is GAGVSQTPSNKVTEKGKYVELRCDPISGHTALYWYRQSLGQGPEFLIYFQGTGAADDSGLPNDRFFAVRPEGSVSTLKIQRTERGDSAVYLCASSLSSYDEQYFGPGTRLTVT.

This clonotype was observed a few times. The CDR3 is CASSFGGAVGNTIYF. The CDR3 DNA is TGTGCCAGCAGTTTCGGCGGTGCGGTCGGAAACACCATATATTTT. V and J are TRBV12-3 or TRBV12-4 and TRBJ1-3; D is ambiguous. Trimming took off 3 bases at V and 4 bases at J, with 13 bases between the two ends. The CDR3 totals 15 residues.

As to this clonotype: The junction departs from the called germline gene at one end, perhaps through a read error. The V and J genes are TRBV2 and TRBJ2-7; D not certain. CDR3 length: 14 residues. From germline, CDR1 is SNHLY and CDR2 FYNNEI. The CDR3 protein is CASRNQRERYEQYF. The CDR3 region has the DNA TGTGCCAGCAGGAACCAGCGAGAGAGGTACGAGCAGTATTTC.

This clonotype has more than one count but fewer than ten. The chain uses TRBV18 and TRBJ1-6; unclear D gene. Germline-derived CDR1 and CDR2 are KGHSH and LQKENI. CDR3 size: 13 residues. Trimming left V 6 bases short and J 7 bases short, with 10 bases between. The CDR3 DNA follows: TGTGCCAGCTCGCAAAGCGGGAATTCACCCCTCCACTTT. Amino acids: CASSQSGNSPLHF.

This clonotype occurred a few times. The CDR3 sequence is CSAPVYGVYEQYF. The CDR3 region has the DNA TGCAGTGCCCCGGTTTATGGGGTCTACGAGCAGTACTTC. The V call is TRBV20-1, the J call TRBJ2-7, with D unresolved. The CDR3 consists of 13 residues. V dropped 6 bases and J dropped 3 bases, with 15 bases sitting between them. In germline, CDR1 is DFQATT, CDR2 SNEGSKA (reference sequence).

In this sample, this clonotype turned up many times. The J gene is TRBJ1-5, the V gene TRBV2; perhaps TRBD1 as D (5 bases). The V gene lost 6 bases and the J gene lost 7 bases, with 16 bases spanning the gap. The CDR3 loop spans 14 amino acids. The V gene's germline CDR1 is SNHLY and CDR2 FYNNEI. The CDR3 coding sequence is TGTGCCAGCAGACCAGGGACCAGCGGGCAGCCCCAGCATTTT. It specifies CASRPGTSGQPQHF. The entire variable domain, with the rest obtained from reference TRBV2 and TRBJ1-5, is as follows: EPEVTQTPSHQVTQMGQEVILRCVPISNHLYFYWYRQILGQKVEFLVSFYNNEISEKSEIFDDQFSVERPDGSNFTLKIRSTKLEDSAMYFCASRPGTSGQPQHFGDGTRLSIL.

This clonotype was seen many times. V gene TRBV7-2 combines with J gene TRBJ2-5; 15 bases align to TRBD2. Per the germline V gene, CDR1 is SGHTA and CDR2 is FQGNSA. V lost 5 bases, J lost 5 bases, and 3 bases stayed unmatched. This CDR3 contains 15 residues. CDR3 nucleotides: TGTGCCAGCAGCGGACTAGCGGGGGGGCGGGAGACCCAGTACTTC. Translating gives CASSGLAGGRETQYF.

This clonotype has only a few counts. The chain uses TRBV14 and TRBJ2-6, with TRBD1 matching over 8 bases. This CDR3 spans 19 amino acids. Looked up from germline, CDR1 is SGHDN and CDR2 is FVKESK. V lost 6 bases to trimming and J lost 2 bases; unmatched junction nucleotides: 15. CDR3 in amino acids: CASSKWTGLIVTGANVLTF. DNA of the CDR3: TGTGCCAGCAGTAAGTGGACAGGGTTAATTGTGACTGGGGCCAACGTCCTGACTTTC. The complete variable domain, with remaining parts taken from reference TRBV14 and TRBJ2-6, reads EAGVTQFPSHSVIEKGQTVTLRCDPISGHDNLYWYRRVMGKEIKFLLHFVKESKQDESGMPNNRFLAERTGGTYSTLKVQPAELEDSGVYFCASSKWTGLIVTGANVLTFGAGSRLTVL.